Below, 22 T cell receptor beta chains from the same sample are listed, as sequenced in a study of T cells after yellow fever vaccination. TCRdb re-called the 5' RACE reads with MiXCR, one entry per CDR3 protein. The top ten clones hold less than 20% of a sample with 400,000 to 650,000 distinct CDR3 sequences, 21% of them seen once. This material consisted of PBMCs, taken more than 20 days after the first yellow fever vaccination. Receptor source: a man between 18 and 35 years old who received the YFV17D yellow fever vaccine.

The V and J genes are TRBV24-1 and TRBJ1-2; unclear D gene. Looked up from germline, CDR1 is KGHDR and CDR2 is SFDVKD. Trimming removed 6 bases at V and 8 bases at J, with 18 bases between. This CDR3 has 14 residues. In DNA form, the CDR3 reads TGTGCCACCAGTCCCCCAATTCATCTGAGAGGCTACACCTTC. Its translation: CATSPPIHLRGYTF.

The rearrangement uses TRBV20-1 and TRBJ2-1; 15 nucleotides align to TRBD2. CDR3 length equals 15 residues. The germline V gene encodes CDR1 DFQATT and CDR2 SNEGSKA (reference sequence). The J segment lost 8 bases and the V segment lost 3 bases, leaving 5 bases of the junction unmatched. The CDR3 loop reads CSASGLAGGSHEQFF. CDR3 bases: TGCAGTGCTAGCGGACTAGCGGGGGGGTCCCATGAGCAGTTCTTC.

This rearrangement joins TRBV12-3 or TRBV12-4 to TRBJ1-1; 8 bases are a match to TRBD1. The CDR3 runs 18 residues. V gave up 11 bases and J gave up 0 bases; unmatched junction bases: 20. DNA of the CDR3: TGTGCCTTCAGTTATTTGGGCAGGGGGCTTGTTTTGAACACTGAAGCTTTCTTT. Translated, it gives CAFSYLGRGLVLNTEAFF.

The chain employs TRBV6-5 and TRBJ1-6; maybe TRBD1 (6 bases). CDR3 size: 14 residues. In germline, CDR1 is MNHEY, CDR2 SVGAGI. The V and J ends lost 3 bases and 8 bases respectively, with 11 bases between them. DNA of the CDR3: TGTGCCAGCAGTTATCAGGGGACGGATTCACCCCTCCACTTT. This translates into CASSYQGTDSPLHF.

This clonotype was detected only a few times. This chain's CDR3 is CAISGGAYAEAFF. The CDR3, as DNA: TGTGCCATCAGTGGGGGCGCGTACGCTGAAGCTTTCTTT. The V call is TRBV10-3, the J call TRBJ1-1; tentatively, D is TRBD1 (5 bases). The CDR3 consists of 13 residues. The germline V and J ends were trimmed by 4 bases and 6 bases, with 12 bases remaining between them. The germline V gene encodes CDR1 ENHRY and CDR2 SYGVKD.

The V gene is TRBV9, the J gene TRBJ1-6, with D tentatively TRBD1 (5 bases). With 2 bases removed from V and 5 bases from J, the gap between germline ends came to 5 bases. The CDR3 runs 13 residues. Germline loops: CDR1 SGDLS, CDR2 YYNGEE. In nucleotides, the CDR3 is TGTGCCAGCAGCGTGACAGATAATTCACCCCTCCACTTT. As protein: CASSVTDNSPLHF.

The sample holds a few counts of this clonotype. CDR3 residues: CASSSGLAESDTQYF. The CDR3, as DNA: TGCGCCAGCAGCTCGGGACTAGCGGAATCAGATACGCAGTATTTT. The rearrangement joins TRBV5-1 to TRBJ2-3; 11 bases align to TRBD2. The CDR3 is 15 amino acids. The V and J ends lost 3 bases and 4 bases, in that order; junction bases with no gene match: 4. The germline CDR1 and CDR2 sequences are SGHRS and YFSETQ. Full variable domain (rest looked up from reference TRBV5-1 and TRBJ2-3): KAGVTQTPRYLIKTRGQQVTLSCSPISGHRSVSWYQQTPGQGLQFLFEYFSETQRNKGNFPGRFSGRQFSNSRSEMNVSTLELGDSALYLCASSSGLAESDTQYFGPGTRLTVL.

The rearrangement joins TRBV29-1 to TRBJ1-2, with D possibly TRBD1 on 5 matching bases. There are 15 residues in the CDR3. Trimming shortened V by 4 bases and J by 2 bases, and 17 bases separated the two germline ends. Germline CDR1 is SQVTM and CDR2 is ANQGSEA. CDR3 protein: CSVARGQGLNYGYTF. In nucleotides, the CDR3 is TGCAGCGTTGCCCGTGGGCAGGGACTAAACTATGGCTACACCTTC.

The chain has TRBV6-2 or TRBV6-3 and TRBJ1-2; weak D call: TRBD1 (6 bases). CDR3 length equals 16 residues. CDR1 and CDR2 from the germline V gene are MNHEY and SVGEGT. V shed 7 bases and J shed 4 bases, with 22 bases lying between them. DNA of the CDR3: TGTGCCAGCACCCTCCGGGACACCTTTACGGGCTATGGCTACACCTTC. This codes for CASTLRDTFTGYGYTF.

The CDR3 sequence is CASSLKAGETEAFF. For the CDR3, the DNA is TGTGCCAGCAGCTTAAAGGCAGGGGAGACTGAAGCTTTCTTT. This chain connects TRBV7-3 to TRBJ1-1, with a possible D match to TRBD1 (6 bases). Germline CDR1 is SGHTA and CDR2 is FQGTGA. V lost 1 base and J lost 5, with 11 bases in between. This CDR3 is built from 14 residues.

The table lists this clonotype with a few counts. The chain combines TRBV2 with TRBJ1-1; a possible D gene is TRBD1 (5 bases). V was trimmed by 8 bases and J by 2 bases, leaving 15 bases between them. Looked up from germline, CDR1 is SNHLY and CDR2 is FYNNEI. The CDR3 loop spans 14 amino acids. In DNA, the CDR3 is TGTGCCAGCCGAAGGGGTCCTCTTAACACTGAAGCTTTCTTT. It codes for CASRRGPLNTEAFF.

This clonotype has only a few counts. CDR3 region: CASSPPTHVSGANVLTF. CDR3 sequence (DNA): TGTGCCAGCAGCCCTCCGACTCATGTCTCTGGGGCCAACGTCCTGACTTTC. The chain employs TRBV11-1 and TRBJ2-6; no reliable D call. V lost 5 bases and J lost 0, with 14 bases in between. Germline assignment: CDR1 SGHAT and CDR2 FQDESV (reference sequence). The CDR3 consists of 17 residues.

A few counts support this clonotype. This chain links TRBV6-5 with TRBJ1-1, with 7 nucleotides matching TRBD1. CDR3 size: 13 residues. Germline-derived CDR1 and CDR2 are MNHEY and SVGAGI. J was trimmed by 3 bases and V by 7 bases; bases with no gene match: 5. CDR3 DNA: TGTGCCAGCAAGCGACAGGGCGACACTGAAGCTTTCTTT. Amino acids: CASKRQGDTEAFF.

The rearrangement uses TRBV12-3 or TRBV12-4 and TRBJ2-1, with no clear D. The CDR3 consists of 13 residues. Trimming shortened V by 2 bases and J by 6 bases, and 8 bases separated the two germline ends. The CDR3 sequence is CASSLRVRNEQFF. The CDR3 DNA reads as TGTGCCAGCAGTTTACGAGTCCGCAATGAGCAGTTCTTC.

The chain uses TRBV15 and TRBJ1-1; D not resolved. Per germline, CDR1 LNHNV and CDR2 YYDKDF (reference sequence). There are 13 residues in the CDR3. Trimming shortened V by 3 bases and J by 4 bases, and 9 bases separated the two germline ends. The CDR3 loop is CATSSPLFTEAFF. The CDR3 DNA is TGTGCCACCAGCAGCCCCTTATTCACTGAAGCTTTCTTT.

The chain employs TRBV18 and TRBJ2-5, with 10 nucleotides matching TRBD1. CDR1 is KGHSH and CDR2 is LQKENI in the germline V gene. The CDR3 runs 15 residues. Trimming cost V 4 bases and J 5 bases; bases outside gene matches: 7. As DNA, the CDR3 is TGTGCCAGCTCACGCCGGGACAGGGGAATGGAGACCCAGTACTTC. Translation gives CASSRRDRGMETQYF.

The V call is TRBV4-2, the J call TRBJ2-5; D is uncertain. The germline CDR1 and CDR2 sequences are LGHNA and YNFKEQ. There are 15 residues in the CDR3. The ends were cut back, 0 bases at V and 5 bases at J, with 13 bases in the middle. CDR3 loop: CASSQDFPSWETQYF. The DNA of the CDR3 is TGTGCCAGCAGCCAAGATTTCCCCAGTTGGGAGACCCAGTACTTC.

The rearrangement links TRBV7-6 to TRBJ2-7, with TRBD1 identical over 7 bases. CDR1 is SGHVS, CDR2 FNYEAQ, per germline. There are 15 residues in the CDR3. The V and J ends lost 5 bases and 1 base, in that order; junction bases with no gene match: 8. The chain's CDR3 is CASSAYRGESYEQYF. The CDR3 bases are TGTGCCAGCAGCGCCTACAGGGGCGAATCCTACGAGCAGTACTTC.

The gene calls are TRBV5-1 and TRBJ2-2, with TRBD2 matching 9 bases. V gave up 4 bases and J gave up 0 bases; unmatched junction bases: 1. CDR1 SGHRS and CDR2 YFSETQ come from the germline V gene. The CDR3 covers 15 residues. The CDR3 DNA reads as TGCGCCAGCAGCGGCGGGGGGGCGAACACCGGGGAGCTGTTTTTT. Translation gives CASSGGGANTGELFF.

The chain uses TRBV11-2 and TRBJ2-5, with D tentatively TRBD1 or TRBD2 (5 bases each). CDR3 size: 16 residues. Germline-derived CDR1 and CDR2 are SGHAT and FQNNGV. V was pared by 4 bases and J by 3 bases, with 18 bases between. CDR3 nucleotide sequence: TGTGCCAGCAGCTCAACAACGGGGACGGTAAAAGAGACCCAGTACTTC. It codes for CASSSTTGTVKETQYF.

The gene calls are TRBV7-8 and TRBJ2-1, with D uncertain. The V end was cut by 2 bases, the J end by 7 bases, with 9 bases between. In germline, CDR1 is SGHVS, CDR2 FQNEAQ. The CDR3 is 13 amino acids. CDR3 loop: CASSLQLANEQFF. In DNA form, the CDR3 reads TGTGCCAGCAGCTTACAATTGGCGAATGAGCAGTTCTTC. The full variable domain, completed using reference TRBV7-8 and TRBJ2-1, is GAGVSQSPRYKVAKRGQDVALRCDPISGHVSLFWYQQALGQGPEFLTYFQNEAQLDKSGLPSDRFFAERPEGSVSTLKIQRTQQEDSAVYLCASSLQLANEQFFGPGTRLTVL.

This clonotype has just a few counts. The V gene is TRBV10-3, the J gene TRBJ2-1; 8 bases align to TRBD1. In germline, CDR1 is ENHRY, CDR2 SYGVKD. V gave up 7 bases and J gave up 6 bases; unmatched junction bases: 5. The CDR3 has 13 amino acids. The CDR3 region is CAITRGQGNEQFF. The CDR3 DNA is TGTGCCATCACCCGAGGACAGGGCAATGAGCAGTTCTTC.